This TCR beta chain emerged from a study of T-cell reconstitution after alpha-beta-depleted transplantation in children. Findings and limits, study-wide: Most T-cell counts and diversity one year after the transplant came from T cells that were newly produced.

This clonotype was recorded a few times. The antigen is not known. For TCRbeta, the library was prepared with unique molecular identifiers. TCRdb independently ran MiXCR on the PCR reads; one entry per CDR3 protein. The table records 300,000 to 400,000 distinct CDR3 sequences, 16% of them present only once. With V trimmed by 2 bases and J by 1 base, 1 base remained unmatched. Germline CDR1 and CDR2: SGHTA and FQGNSA. This CDR3 is 14 amino acids long. The chain is built from TRBV7-2 and TRBJ2-5; 7 bases fit TRBD2. The sequence derives from a male patient between 2 and 15 years old who had a stem cell transplant for acute lymphoblastic leukemia, so the T cells may come from the graft donor. The sample in question was PBMCs, mostly from graft donor cells, obtained 360 days after TCRalphabeta/CD19-depleted stem cell transplant. CDR3 DNA: TGTGCCAGCAGCTTACTAGCGGTCCAAGAGACCCAGTACTTC. Amino acid sequence: CASSLLAVQETQYF.